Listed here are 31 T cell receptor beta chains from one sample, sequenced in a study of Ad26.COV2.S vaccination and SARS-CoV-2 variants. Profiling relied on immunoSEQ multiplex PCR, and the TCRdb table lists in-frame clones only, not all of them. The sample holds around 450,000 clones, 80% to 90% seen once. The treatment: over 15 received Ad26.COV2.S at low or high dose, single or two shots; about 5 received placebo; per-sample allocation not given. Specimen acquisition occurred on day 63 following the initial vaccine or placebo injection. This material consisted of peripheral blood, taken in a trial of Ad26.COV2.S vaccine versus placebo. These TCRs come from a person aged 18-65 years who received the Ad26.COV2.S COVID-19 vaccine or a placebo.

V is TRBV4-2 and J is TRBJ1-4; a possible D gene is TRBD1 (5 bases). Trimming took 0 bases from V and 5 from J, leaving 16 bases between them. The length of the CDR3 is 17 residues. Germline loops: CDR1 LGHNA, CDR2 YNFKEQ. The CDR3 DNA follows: TGTGCCAGCAGCCAAGATCCGGTGGGGCCGAGGAATGAAAAACTGTTTTTT. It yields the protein CASSQDPVGPRNEKLFF.

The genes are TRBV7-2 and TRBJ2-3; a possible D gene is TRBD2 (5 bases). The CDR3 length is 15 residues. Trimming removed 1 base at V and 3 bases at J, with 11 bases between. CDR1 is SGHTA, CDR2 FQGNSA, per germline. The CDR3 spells CASSLDRGRTDTQYF. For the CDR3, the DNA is TGTGCCAGCAGCTTAGACCGTGGGAGAACAGATACGCAGTATTTT.

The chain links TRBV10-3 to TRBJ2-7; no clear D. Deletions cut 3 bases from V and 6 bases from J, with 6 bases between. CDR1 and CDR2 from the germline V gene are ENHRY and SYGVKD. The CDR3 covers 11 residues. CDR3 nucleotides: TGTGCCATCAGTGACGGCCGCGAGCAGTACTTC. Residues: CAISDGREQYF.

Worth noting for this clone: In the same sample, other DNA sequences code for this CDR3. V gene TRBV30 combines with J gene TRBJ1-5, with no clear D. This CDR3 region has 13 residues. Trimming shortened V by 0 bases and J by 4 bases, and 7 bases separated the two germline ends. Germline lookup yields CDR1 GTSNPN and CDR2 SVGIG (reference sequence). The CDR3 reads CAWSVGRNQPQHF. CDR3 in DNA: TGTGCCTGGAGTGTGGGCAGAAATCAGCCCCAGCATTTT.

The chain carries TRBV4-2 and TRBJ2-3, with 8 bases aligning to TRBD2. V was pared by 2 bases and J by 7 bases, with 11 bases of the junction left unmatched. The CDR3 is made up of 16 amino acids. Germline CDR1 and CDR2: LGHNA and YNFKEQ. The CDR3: CASSQLHDGGGYTQYF. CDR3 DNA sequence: TGTGCCAGCAGCCAACTTCATGACGGGGGGGGCTATACGCAGTATTTT.

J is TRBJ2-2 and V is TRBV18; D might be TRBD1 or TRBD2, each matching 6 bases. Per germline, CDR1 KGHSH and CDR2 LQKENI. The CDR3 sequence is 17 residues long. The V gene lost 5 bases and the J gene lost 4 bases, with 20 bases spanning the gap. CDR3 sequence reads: CASSSLDGGRGTGELFF. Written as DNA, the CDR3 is TGTGCCAGCTCATCCCTAGACGGGGGCCGAGGCACCGGGGAGCTGTTTTTT.

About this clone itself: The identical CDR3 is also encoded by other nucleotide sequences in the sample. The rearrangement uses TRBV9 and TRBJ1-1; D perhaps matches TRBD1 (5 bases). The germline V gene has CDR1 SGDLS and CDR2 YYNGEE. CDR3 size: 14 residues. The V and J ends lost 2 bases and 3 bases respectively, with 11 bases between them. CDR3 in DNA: TGTGCCAGCAGCGTGGGGGGTCGGGACACTGAAGCTTTCTTT. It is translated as CASSVGGRDTEAFF.

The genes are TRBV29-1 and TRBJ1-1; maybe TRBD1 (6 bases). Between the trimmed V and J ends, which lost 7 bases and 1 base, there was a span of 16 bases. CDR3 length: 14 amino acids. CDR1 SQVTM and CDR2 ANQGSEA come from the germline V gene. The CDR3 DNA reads TGCAGCGCCTTACAGGGTTTCGAGAACACTGAAGCTTTCTTT. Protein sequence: CSALQGFENTEAFF.

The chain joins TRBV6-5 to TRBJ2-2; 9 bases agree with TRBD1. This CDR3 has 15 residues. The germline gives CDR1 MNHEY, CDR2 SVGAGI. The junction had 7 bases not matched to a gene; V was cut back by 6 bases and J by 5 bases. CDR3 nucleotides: TGTGCCAGCAGAAAGCGGACAGGGGATACCGGGGAGCTGTTTTTT. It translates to CASRKRTGDTGELFF.

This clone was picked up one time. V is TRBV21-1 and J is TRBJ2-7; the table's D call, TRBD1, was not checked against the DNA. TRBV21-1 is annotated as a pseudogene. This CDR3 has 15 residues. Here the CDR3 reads CASSKVDSIIYEQYF. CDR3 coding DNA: TGTGCCAGCAGCAAAGTGGACAGCATCATCTACGAGCAGTACTTC.

Here the CDR3 reads CASSQDPPGSYNSPLHF. DNA for the CDR3: TGCGCCAGCAGCCAAGATCCCCCAGGGTCTTATAATTCACCCCTCCACTTT. The rearrangement joins TRBV4-1 to TRBJ1-6; TRBD1 might be the D (5 bases). The germline V gene has CDR1 MGHRA and CDR2 YSYEKL. This CDR3 comprises 17 residues. Trimming took off 0 bases at V and 4 bases at J, with 13 bases between the two ends.

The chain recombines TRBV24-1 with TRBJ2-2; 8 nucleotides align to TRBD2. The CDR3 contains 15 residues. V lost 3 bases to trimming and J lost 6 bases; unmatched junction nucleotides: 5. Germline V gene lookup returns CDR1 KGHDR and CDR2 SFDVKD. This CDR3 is CATSDRREAPGELFF. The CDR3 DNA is TGTGCCACCAGTGATCGGCGGGAGGCCCCCGGGGAGCTGTTTTTT.

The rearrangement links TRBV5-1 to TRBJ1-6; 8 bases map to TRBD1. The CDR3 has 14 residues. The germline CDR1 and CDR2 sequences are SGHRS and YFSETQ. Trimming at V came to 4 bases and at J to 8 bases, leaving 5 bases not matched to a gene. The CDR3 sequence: CASSRGQEDSPLHF. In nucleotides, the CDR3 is TGCGCCAGCAGCAGGGGACAGGAGGATTCACCCCTCCACTTT.

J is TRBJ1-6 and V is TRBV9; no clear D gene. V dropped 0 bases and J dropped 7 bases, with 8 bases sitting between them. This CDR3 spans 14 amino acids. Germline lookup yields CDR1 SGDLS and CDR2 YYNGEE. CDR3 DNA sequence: TGTGCCAGCAGCGTAGGGGCGGGGAATTCACCCCTCCACTTT. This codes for CASSVGAGNSPLHF. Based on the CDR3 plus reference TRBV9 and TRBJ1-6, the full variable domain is DSGVTQTPKHLITATGQRVTLRCSPRSGDLSVYWYQQSLDQGLQFLIQYYNGEERAKGNILERFSAQQFPDLHSELNLSSLELGDSALYFCASSVGAGNSPLHFGNGTRLTVT.

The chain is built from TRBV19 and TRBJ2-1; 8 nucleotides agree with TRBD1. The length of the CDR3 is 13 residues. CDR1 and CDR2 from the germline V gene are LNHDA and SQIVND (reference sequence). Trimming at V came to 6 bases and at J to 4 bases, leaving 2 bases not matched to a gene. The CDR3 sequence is CASSGTGYNEQFF. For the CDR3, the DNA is TGTGCCAGTAGCGGGACAGGTTACAATGAGCAGTTCTTC.

The CDR3 is CASSEIKWAGSSAEAFF. CDR3 bases: TGTGCCAGCAGCGAGATAAAGTGGGCAGGGAGTAGCGCTGAAGCTTTCTTT. The gene calls are TRBV27 and TRBJ1-1; perhaps TRBD1 as D (5 bases). This CDR3 region has 17 residues. V lost 6 bases, J lost 6 bases, and 26 bases lay in between. In germline, CDR1 is MNHEY, CDR2 SMNVEV (reference sequence).

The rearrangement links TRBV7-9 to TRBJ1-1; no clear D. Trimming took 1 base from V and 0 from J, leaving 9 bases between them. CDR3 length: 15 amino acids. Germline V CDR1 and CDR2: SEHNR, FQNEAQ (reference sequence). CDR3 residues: CASSLDGKMNTEAFF. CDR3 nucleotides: TGTGCCAGCAGCTTAGATGGGAAAATGAACACTGAAGCTTTCTTT.

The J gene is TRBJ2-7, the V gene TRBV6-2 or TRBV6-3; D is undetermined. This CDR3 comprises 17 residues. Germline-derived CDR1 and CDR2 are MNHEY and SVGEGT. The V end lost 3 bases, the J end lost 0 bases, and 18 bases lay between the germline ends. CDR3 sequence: CASSYHQPVPLSYEQYF. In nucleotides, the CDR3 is TGTGCCAGCAGTTATCATCAGCCAGTCCCCCTCTCCTACGAGCAGTACTTC.

CDR3: CAIKDSRTNYGYTF. The CDR3 coding sequence is TGTGCCATCAAAGACAGCAGAACTAACTATGGCTACACCTTC. The V gene is TRBV10-3, the J gene TRBJ1-2; D possibly corresponds to TRBD1 (5 bases). Germline CDR1 ENHRY, CDR2 SYGVKD. The CDR3 covers 14 residues. Trimming cost V 7 bases and J 0 bases, with 12 bases left between them.

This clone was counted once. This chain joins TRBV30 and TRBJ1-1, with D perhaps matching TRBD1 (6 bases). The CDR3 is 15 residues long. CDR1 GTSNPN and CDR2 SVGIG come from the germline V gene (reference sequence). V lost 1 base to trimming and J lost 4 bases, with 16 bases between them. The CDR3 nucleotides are TGTGCCTGGAGTGAAGCGGCAGGGGTAAGCACTGAAGCTTTCTTT. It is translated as CAWSEAAGVSTEAFF.

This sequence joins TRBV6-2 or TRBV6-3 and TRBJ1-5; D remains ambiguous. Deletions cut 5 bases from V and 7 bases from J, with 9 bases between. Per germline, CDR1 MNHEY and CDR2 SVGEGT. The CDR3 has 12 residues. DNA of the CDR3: TGTGCCAGCAGTCGTACCATACAGCCCCAGCATTTT. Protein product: CASSRTIQPQHF.

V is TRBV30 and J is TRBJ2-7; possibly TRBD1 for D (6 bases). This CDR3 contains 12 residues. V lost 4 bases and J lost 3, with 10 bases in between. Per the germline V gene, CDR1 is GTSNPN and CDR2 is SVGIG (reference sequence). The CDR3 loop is CAWMGANYEQYF. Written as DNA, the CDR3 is TGTGCCTGGATGGGGGCCAACTACGAGCAGTACTTC.

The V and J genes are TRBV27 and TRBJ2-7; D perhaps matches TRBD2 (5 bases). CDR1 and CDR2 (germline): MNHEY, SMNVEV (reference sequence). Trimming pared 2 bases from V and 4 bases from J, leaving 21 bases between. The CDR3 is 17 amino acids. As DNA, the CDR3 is TGTGCCAGCAGTTTAGGGCCGGGAAGAGCTAACAATTACGAGCAGTACTTC. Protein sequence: CASSLGPGRANNYEQYF.

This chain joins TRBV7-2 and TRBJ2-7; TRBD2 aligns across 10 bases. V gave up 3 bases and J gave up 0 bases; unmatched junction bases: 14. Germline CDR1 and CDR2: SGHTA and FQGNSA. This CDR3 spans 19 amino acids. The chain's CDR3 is CASSFPLLAGETSSYEQYF. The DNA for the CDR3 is TGTGCCAGCAGCTTCCCCCTCCTAGCGGGGGAAACAAGCTCCTACGAGCAGTACTTC.

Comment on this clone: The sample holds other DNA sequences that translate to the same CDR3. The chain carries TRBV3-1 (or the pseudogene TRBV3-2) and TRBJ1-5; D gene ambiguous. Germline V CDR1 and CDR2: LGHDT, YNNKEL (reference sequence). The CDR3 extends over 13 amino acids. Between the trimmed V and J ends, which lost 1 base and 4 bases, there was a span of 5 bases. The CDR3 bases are TGTGCCAGCAGCCAAGGCGAAAATCAGCCCCAGCATTTT. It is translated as CASSQGENQPQHF.

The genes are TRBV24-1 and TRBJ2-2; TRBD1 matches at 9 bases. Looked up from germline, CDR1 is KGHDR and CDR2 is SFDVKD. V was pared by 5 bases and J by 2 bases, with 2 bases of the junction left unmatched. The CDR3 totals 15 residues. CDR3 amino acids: CATSGTGVNTGELFF. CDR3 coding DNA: TGTGCCACCAGTGGGACAGGGGTAAACACCGGGGAGCTGTTTTTT.

In DNA, the CDR3 is TGTGCCTGGTCCCGTGGACAGCAAGCTCAAGAGACCCAGTACTTC. It specifies CAWSRGQQAQETQYF. This chain links TRBV30 with TRBJ2-5; possibly TRBD1 for D (6 bases). The CDR3 is made up of 15 amino acids. The ends were cut back, 5 bases at V and 2 bases at J, with 18 bases in the middle. CDR1 and CDR2 (germline): GTSNPN, SVGIG (reference sequence). Complete variable domain (other parts from reference TRBV30 and TRBJ2-5): SQTIHQWPATLVQPVGSPLSLECTVEGTSNPNLYWYRQAAGRGLQLLFYSVGIGQISSEVPQNLSASRPQDRQFILSSKKLLLSDSGFYLCAWSRGQQAQETQYFGPGTRLLVL.

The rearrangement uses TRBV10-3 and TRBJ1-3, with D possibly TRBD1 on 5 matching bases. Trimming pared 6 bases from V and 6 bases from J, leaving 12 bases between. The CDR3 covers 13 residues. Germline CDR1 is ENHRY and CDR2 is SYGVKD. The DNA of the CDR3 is TGTGCCATCAGGGACATATATGAAAACACCATATATTTT. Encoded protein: CAIRDIYENTIYF.

The CDR3 spells CASSSGTGANVLTF. CDR3 DNA: TGTGCCAGCAGCTCGGGTACTGGGGCCAACGTCCTGACTTTC. This chain links TRBV5-6 with TRBJ2-6, with D hard to call. Germline CDR1 is SGHDT and CDR2 is YYEEEE. CDR3 length equals 14 residues. V was cut by 3 bases and J by 2 bases, with 6 bases left in between. The full variable domain, its missing parts supplied by reference TRBV5-6 and TRBJ2-6, is DAGVTQSPTHLIKTRGQQVTLRCSPKSGHDTVSWYQQALGQGPQFIFQYYEEEERQRGNFPDRFSGHQFPNYSSELNVNALLLGDSALYLCASSSGTGANVLTFGAGSRLTVL.

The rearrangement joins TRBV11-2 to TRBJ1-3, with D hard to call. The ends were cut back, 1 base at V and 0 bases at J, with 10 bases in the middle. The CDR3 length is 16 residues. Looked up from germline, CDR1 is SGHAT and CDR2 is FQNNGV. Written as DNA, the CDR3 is TGTGCCAGCAGCTTAGTCTTTCCGAGCTCTGGAAACACCATATATTTT. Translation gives CASSLVFPSSGNTIYF.

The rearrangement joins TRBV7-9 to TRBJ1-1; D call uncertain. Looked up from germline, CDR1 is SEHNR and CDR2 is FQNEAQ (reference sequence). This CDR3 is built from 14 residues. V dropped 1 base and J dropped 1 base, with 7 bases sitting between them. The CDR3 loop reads CASSLGGWNTEAFF. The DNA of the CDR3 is TGTGCCAGCAGCTTAGGGGGATGGAACACTGAAGCTTTCTTT.